The clone carrying this T cell receptor beta chain occurred a few times. Its specificity is unknown. This sample is drawn from a study of shared clonotypes between healthy human individuals. Broader study findings: Clonotype sharing among donors likely depends on sequencing depth.

The V gene end was trimmed by 2 bases and the J gene end by 5 bases; junction bases not matched to a gene: 4. The CDR3 totals 14 residues. Germline CDR1 SGHRS, CDR2 YFSETQ. Some clones are missing from TCRdb's copy, which holds only in-frame ones; the method was immunoSEQ multiplex PCR. The table has around 940,000 clones, about 80% seen once. The sequence was obtained from a man aged 18 to 35 in good health. The chain is built from TRBV5-1 and TRBJ2-1; 7 bases are a match to TRBD1. Sequencing was carried out using memory CD4+ T cells sorted from blood. Subset noted: CD45RA-negative fraction. The CDR3: CASSLPGQNNEQFF. As DNA, the CDR3 is TGCGCCAGCAGCTTACCGGGACAGAACAATGAGCAGTTCTTC.